What follows are 26 T cell receptor beta chains derived from one specimen sequenced in a study of blood T cell repertoires in COVID-19. Repertoires were generated with immunoSEQ multiplex PCR, while TCRdb's copy carries only in-frame clones and drops some. The sample includes roughly 340,000 clones, almost 90% of them seen just once. Input material: peripheral blood. The receptors here all came from a woman in her 70s with COVID-19, enrolled during active disease.

The chain links TRBV6-5 to TRBJ2-3; D may be TRBD2 (6 bases). Germline V lookup: CDR1 MNHEY, CDR2 SVGAGI. V dropped 6 bases and J dropped 4 bases, with 8 bases sitting between them. The CDR3 consists of 12 residues. The CDR3 bases are TGTGCCAGCAGGACTAGTGCAGATACGCAGTATTTT. Translation gives CASRTSADTQYF.

This rearrangement joins TRBV28 to TRBJ2-3; 8 nucleotides match TRBD2. CDR1 and CDR2 (germline): MDHEN, SYDVKM. The CDR3 has 15 amino acids. V shed 10 bases and J 2 bases; nucleotides not matched to a gene: 11. CDR3 loop: CATGRRGALTDTQYF. The DNA for the CDR3 is TGTGCCACCGGTCGGCGGGGGGCGCTCACAGATACGCAGTATTTT.

The V call is TRBV9, the J call TRBJ2-1; 13 bases agree with TRBD2. Germline trimming cut 0 bases from V and 5 bases from J; bases unmatched to any gene: 5. Per the germline V gene, CDR1 is SGDLS and CDR2 is YYNGEE. The length of the CDR3 is 17 residues. This CDR3 reads CASSVAPTSGGHNEQFF. In DNA form, the CDR3 reads TGTGCCAGCAGCGTAGCCCCGACTAGCGGGGGGCACAATGAGCAGTTCTTC. Supplemented by reference TRBV9 and TRBJ2-1, the full variable domain reads DSGVTQTPKHLITATGQRVTLRCSPRSGDLSVYWYQQSLDQGLQFLIQYYNGEERAKGNILERFSAQQFPDLHSELNLSSLELGDSALYFCASSVAPTSGGHNEQFFGPGTRLTVL.

The chain recombines TRBV6-6 with TRBJ1-2, with 8 bases that match TRBD1. The CDR3 runs 13 residues. V dropped 6 bases and J dropped 8; count of bases not matched to a gene: 8. Per the germline V gene, CDR1 is MNHNY and CDR2 is SVGAGI (reference sequence). The CDR3 DNA is TGTGCCAGCAGCGGCGGACAGGGATTCGGCTACACCTTC. Translating gives CASSGGQGFGYTF.

This clone was seen a few times. The chain employs TRBV15 and TRBJ2-1, with TRBD2 identical over 7 bases. The J segment lost 0 bases and the V segment lost 5 bases, leaving 13 bases of the junction unmatched. The V gene's germline CDR1 is LNHNV and CDR2 YYDKDF (reference sequence). The CDR3 runs 18 residues. The CDR3 bases are TGTGCCACCAGCTCTACGTCCCGTGGGGGGGGCTCCTACAATGAGCAGTTCTTC. This codes for CATSSTSRGGGSYNEQFF.

The rearrangement joins TRBV5-8 to TRBJ1-5; TRBD1 matches at 7 bases. The CDR3 is 16 amino acids. The germline V gene encodes CDR1 SGHTS and CDR2 YDEGEE. V lost 2 bases, J lost 2 bases, and 7 bases stayed unmatched. The CDR3 region has the DNA TGTGCCAGCAGCTTCCGACAGGGTTTGGGCAATCAGCCCCAGCATTTT. Translation: CASSFRQGLGNQPQHF. Complete variable domain (other parts from reference TRBV5-8 and TRBJ1-5): EAGVTQSPTHLIKTRGQQATLRCSPISGHTSVYWYQQALGLGLQFLLWYDEGEERNRGNFPPRFSGRQFPNYSSELNVNALELEDSALYLCASSFRQGLGNQPQHFGDGTRLSIL.

The rearrangement joins TRBV15 to TRBJ2-2, with D hard to call. Germline CDR1 reads LNHNV; CDR2 reads YYDKDF (reference sequence). This CDR3 is built from 13 residues. With 3 bases removed from V and 6 bases from J, the gap between germline ends came to 8 bases. The CDR3 is CATSSPASGELFF. The CDR3 bases are TGTGCCACCAGCAGCCCAGCGTCCGGGGAGCTGTTTTTT.

The chain carries TRBV2 and TRBJ1-5, with a tentative D call TRBD1 (5 bases). This CDR3 has 15 residues. Trimming cost V 3 bases and J 2 bases, with 11 bases left between them. The V gene's germline CDR1 is SNHLY and CDR2 FYNNEI. Here the CDR3 DNA reads TGTGCCAGCAGTGAGGAGGGGCAGGGCAATCAGCCCCAGCATTTT. Its translation: CASSEEGQGNQPQHF.

The chain employs TRBV12-3 or TRBV12-4 and TRBJ1-2, with a weak D call TRBD1 (5 bases). Trimming left V 6 bases short and J 8 bases short, with 16 bases between. This CDR3 is 13 amino acids long. DNA of the CDR3: TGTGCCAGCAGCCCGTGGGGGGTCGAGGGCTACACCTTC. Translated: CASSPWGVEGYTF.

V is TRBV6-5 and J is TRBJ1-1; TRBD1 matches 9 bases. From germline, CDR1 is MNHEY and CDR2 SVGAGI. Trimming at V came to 10 bases and at J to 4 bases, leaving 10 bases not matched to a gene. This CDR3 is built from 14 residues. This chain's CDR3 is CAISGTGRSTEAFF. CDR3 coding DNA: TGTGCCATTTCCGGGACAGGGCGAAGCACTGAAGCTTTCTTT.

The chain couples TRBV4-2 to TRBJ1-2; D uncertain. Germline V CDR1 and CDR2: LGHNA, YNFKEQ. V lost 0 bases to trimming and J lost 8 bases, with 19 bases between them. CDR3 length: 16 residues. CDR3 amino acids: CASSQDLLGGREGYTF. The CDR3 DNA follows: TGTGCCAGCAGCCAAGATCTATTGGGCGGGAGAGAGGGCTACACCTTC.

V usage is TRBV30 and J usage is TRBJ2-7; a possible D gene is TRBD1 (6 bases). The V gene's germline CDR1 is GTSNPN and CDR2 SVGIG (reference sequence). The V and J ends lost 2 bases and 0 bases respectively, with 11 bases between them. The CDR3 consists of 14 residues. The CDR3 reads CAWSLRDISYEQYF. The CDR3 coding sequence is TGTGCCTGGAGTCTCCGGGACATCTCCTACGAGCAGTACTTC.

The chain combines TRBV6-1 with TRBJ1-4; no clear D. V shed 0 bases and J shed 8 bases, with 16 bases lying between them. CDR3 length: 16 amino acids. The germline gives CDR1 MNHNS, CDR2 SASEGT. The CDR3 DNA reads TGTGCCAGCAGTGAAGCTTTCGGTTTCGAATGGGAAAAACTGTTTTTT. Protein: CASSEAFGFEWEKLFF.

On this clone itself: Other nucleotide sequences in the sample specify the same CDR3. V gene TRBV29-1 combines with J gene TRBJ1-1; D uncertain. The CDR3 length is 12 residues. The V end was cut by 5 bases, the J end by 2 bases, with 9 bases between. Germline V gene sequence: CDR1 SQVTM, CDR2 ANQGSEA. The DNA of the CDR3 is TGCAGCGTTCCCCGGGGTAACACTGAAGCTTTCTTT. This codes for CSVPRGNTEAFF.

This chain links TRBV5-6 with TRBJ1-5; 7 nucleotides align to TRBD1. The CDR3 runs 12 residues. Germline CDR1 is SGHDT and CDR2 is YYEEEE. The trim removed 2 bases at V and 7 bases at J, leaving 0 bases unmatched. Here the CDR3 reads CASSLQGQPQHF. CDR3 DNA sequence: TGTGCCAGCAGCTTACAGGGGCAGCCCCAGCATTTT.

This rearrangement joins TRBV27 to TRBJ2-2, with D maybe TRBD1 (6 bases). V was clipped by 2 bases and J by 5 bases, with 12 bases between them. The CDR3 contains 15 residues. CDR1 is MNHEY, CDR2 SMNVEV, per germline (reference sequence). The CDR3 is CASSLAGVGTGELFF. The CDR3 DNA reads as TGTGCCAGCAGTTTAGCAGGGGTCGGGACCGGGGAGCTGTTTTTT.

This chain connects TRBV3-1 (or the pseudogene TRBV3-2) to TRBJ2-3; the D gene is possibly TRBD2 (7 bases). The V end was cut by 4 bases, the J end by 3 bases, with 32 bases between. In germline, CDR1 is LGHDT, CDR2 YNNKEL (reference sequence). This CDR3 has 21 amino acids. CDR3 sequence reads: CASSPPRGHASTRGGTDTQYF. Written as DNA, the CDR3 is TGTGCCAGCAGCCCCCCTCGGGGACACGCATCCACCCGGGGAGGGACAGATACGCAGTATTTT.

The CDR3 spells CASSPPISAGQGNEKLFF. CDR3 coding DNA: TGTGCCAGCAGCCCCCCGATATCAGCGGGACAGGGTAATGAAAAACTGTTTTTT. The chain has TRBV7-8 and TRBJ1-4, with 9 bases that match TRBD1. This CDR3 comprises 18 residues. The germline V gene encodes CDR1 SGHVS and CDR2 FQNEAQ. V lost 5 bases and J lost 4; bases outside the gene matches: 14.

This clone appeared a single time. V is TRBV7-2 and J is TRBJ2-3; TRBD2 agrees at 8 bases. The germline gives CDR1 SGHTA, CDR2 FQGNSA. The V gene end was trimmed by 3 bases and the J gene end by 6 bases; junction bases not matched to a gene: 17. The CDR3 spans 18 residues. The CDR3 spells CASSFPSTAGAAWDTQYF. CDR3 nucleotide sequence: TGTGCCAGCAGCTTCCCCTCTACAGCGGGAGCAGCATGGGATACGCAGTATTTT.

The chain recombines TRBV6-6 with TRBJ1-1; 7 bases align to TRBD1. Germline values: CDR1 MNHNY, CDR2 SVGAGI (reference sequence). Unmatched junction bases numbered 18, after V lost 9 bases and J lost 8 bases. This CDR3 is 15 amino acids long. The CDR3 spells CASTTTDRARGEAFF. In DNA form, the CDR3 reads TGTGCCAGTACTACGACCGACAGGGCCAGGGGGGAAGCTTTCTTT.

The V gene is TRBV7-9, the J gene TRBJ1-2, with unresolved D. Germline V gives CDR1 SEHNR, CDR2 FQNEAQ (reference sequence). This CDR3 contains 12 residues. The ends were cut back, 2 bases at V and 8 bases at J, with 9 bases in the middle. CDR3 DNA: TGTGCCAGCAGCTTATCGCGCGGAGGCTACACCTTC. This sequence encodes CASSLSRGGYTF.

For the CDR3, the DNA is TGTGCCATCAGTGATAACAGGGGGAGCACTGAAGCTTTCTTT. This encodes CAISDNRGSTEAFF. The chain has TRBV10-3 and TRBJ1-1, with 8 nucleotides matching TRBD1. Germline V gene sequence: CDR1 ENHRY, CDR2 SYGVKD. CDR3 length: 14 amino acids. V was clipped by 3 bases and J by 4 bases; unmatched bases: 4.

The chain employs TRBV19 and TRBJ2-5, with TRBD1 identical over 7 bases. J lost 10 bases, V lost 4 bases, and 3 bases had no gene match. This CDR3 region has 11 residues. Per germline, CDR1 LNHDA and CDR2 SQIVND (reference sequence). The CDR3 reads CASSTPGGQYF. For the CDR3, the DNA is TGTGCCAGTAGTACCCCAGGGGGCCAGTACTTC.

V and J are TRBV12-5 and TRBJ1-1, with 8 bases identical to TRBD1. The CDR3 covers 15 residues. Germline V lookup: CDR1 LGHNT, CDR2 FRNRAP. With 5 bases clipped from V and 5 bases from J, the junction kept 10 bases outside the gene matches. CDR3 DNA sequence: TGTGCTAGTGGTCCCCCGGACAGGGCGTGGACTGAAGCTTTCTTT. This sequence encodes CASGPPDRAWTEAFF.

V usage is TRBV19 and J usage is TRBJ1-1, with 7 bases aligning to TRBD1. With V trimmed by 1 base and J by 4 bases, 6 bases remained unmatched. CDR1 and CDR2 (germline): LNHDA, SQIVND (reference sequence). This CDR3 contains 15 residues. CDR3 region: CASSIGQGWGTEAFF. CDR3 DNA sequence: TGTGCCAGTAGTATAGGACAGGGTTGGGGCACTGAAGCTTTCTTT.

The chain joins TRBV5-1 to TRBJ2-3; 11 bases agree with TRBD2. This CDR3 is 15 amino acids long. V lost 6 bases, J lost 1 base, and 4 bases stayed unmatched. The germline V gene has CDR1 SGHRS and CDR2 YFSETQ. CDR3 sequence reads: CASTVLAGGTDTQYF. CDR3 nucleotide sequence: TGCGCCAGCACCGTACTAGCGGGGGGCACAGATACGCAGTATTTT.